The next 14 T cell receptor beta chains were all read from a single sample in a study of T-cell reconstitution after alpha-beta-depleted transplantation in children. During its preparation, the TCRbeta library received unique molecular identifiers. TCRdb processed the PCR reads anew with MiXCR; each CDR3 protein has one entry. The sample yields 190,000 or so distinct CDR3 sequences, 5.5% to 7% seen once. The sequencing used PBMCs, collected before TCRalphabeta/CD19-depleted stem cell transplant. All receptors come from a girl younger than two with combined immunodeficiency, due to receive a stem cell transplant.

The rearrangement joins TRBV19 to TRBJ2-2, with TRBD2 as a possible D gene (5 bases). Germline values: CDR1 LNHDA, CDR2 SQIVND (reference sequence). V lost 3 bases and J 4 bases, leaving 9 bases between the germline ends. The CDR3 runs to 14 residues. In DNA form, the CDR3 reads TGTGCCAGTAGTATCGCAGAGGGCACCGGGGAGCTGTTTTTT. It specifies CASSIAEGTGELFF. Supplemented by reference TRBV19 and TRBJ2-2, the full variable domain reads DGGITQSPKYLFRKEGQNVTLSCEQNLNHDAMYWYRQDPGQGLRLIYYSQIVNDFQKGDIAEGYSVSREKKESFPLTVTSAQKNPTAFYLCASSIAEGTGELFFGEGSRLTVL.

This clonotype has at least ten counts. CDR3 in DNA: TGCGCCAGCAGCTTGGCCCCGACAGGAGGCATTAACAATGAGCAGTTCTTC. This codes for CASSLAPTGGINNEQFF. This chain connects TRBV5-1 to TRBJ2-1; D is possibly TRBD1 (6 bases). CDR1 SGHRS and CDR2 YFSETQ come from the germline V gene. V was clipped by 0 bases and J by 5 bases, with 18 bases between them. CDR3 length: 17 amino acids.

This clonotype was recorded many times. The chain recombines TRBV2 with TRBJ2-5; D is unclear. Deletions cut 6 bases from V and 1 base from J, with 3 bases between. The germline V gene encodes CDR1 SNHLY and CDR2 FYNNEI. The CDR3 has 11 amino acids. DNA of the CDR3: TGTGCCAGCAGAGCCCAAGAGACCCAGTACTTC. This sequence encodes CASRAQETQYF. Using reference TRBV2 and TRBJ2-5 for the parts outside the CDR3, the full variable domain is EPEVTQTPSHQVTQMGQEVILRCVPISNHLYFYWYRQILGQKVEFLVSFYNNEISEKSEIFDDQFSVERPDGSNFTLKIRSTKLEDSAMYFCASRAQETQYFGPGTRLLVL.

The CDR3 nucleotides read TGTGCCAGCAGTTTATCGTGGACAGGGCAGGTCTATGGCTACACCTTC. This translates into CASSLSWTGQVYGYTF. The rearrangement links TRBV27 to TRBJ1-2; TRBD1 matches 8 bases. The CDR3 totals 16 residues. Germline loops: CDR1 MNHEY, CDR2 SMNVEV (reference sequence). V shed 0 bases and J 4 bases; nucleotides not matched to a gene: 7.

This clonotype was observed at least ten times. This chain uses TRBV7-2 with TRBJ2-3; no clear D gene. This CDR3 is 17 amino acids long. V was shortened by 2 bases and J by 2 bases, with 17 bases between the two germline ends. From germline, CDR1 is SGHTA and CDR2 FQGNSA. The CDR3 DNA follows: TGTGCCAGCAGCTTATTTGGCCCACCTCGGGCCACAGATACGCAGTATTTT. This translates into CASSLFGPPRATDTQYF.

This sequence joins TRBV5-1 and TRBJ2-1; a possible D gene is TRBD2 (7 bases). There are 14 residues in the CDR3. CDR1 and CDR2 from the germline V gene are SGHRS and YFSETQ. V was shortened by 7 bases and J by 0 bases, with 11 bases between the two germline ends. CDR3 DNA sequence: TGCGCCAGCCGGGGGGCCCCCTCCTACAATGAGCAGTTCTTC. It yields the protein CASRGAPSYNEQFF.

This clonotype was counted ten times or more. V is TRBV29-1 and J is TRBJ2-1; TRBD2 matches 11 bases. V gave up 5 bases and J gave up 9 bases; unmatched junction bases: 12. There are 15 residues in the CDR3. The germline gives CDR1 SQVTM, CDR2 ANQGSEA. As DNA, the CDR3 is TGCAGCGTTCGAGATAGCGGGAGGGGGTCGGGTGAGCAGTTCTTC. Translated: CSVRDSGRGSGEQFF.

The chain combines TRBV29-1 with TRBJ1-1; no reliable D call. Germline values: CDR1 SQVTM, CDR2 ANQGSEA. The CDR3 covers 11 residues. The V end lost 7 bases, the J end lost 7 bases, and 13 bases lay between the germline ends. This CDR3 reads CSGLLGGEAFF. CDR3 sequence (DNA): TGCAGCGGGCTACTGGGAGGTGAAGCTTTCTTT. Supplemented by reference TRBV29-1 and TRBJ1-1, the full variable domain reads SAVISQKPSRDICQRGTSLTIQCQVDSQVTMMFWYRQQPGQSLTLIATANQGSEATYESGFVIDKFPISRPNLTFSTLTVSNMSPEDSSIYLCSGLLGGEAFFGQGTRLTVV.

At least ten counts were recorded for this clonotype. The rearrangement uses TRBV6-5 and TRBJ2-7, with TRBD2 as a possible D gene (6 bases). V was shortened by 2 bases and J by 5 bases, with 16 bases between the two germline ends. Germline V gene lookup returns CDR1 MNHEY and CDR2 SVGAGI. The CDR3 is made up of 15 amino acids. CDR3 bases: TGTGCCAGCAGTTACAGGGGCAGGGAGGACAACGAGCAGTACTTC. This sequence encodes CASSYRGREDNEQYF.

With regard to this clonotype: Given a much more abundant clone one base away, this may be a read error. V and J are TRBV25-1 and TRBJ1-1, with D possibly being TRBD1 (5 bases). V dropped 1 base and J dropped 5 bases, with 11 bases sitting between them. This CDR3 has 14 amino acids. The germline V gene has CDR1 MGHDK and CDR2 SYGVNS. Here the CDR3 DNA reads TGTGCCAGCAGTGAATGGGGGATAGGGACTGAAGCTTTCTTT. It translates to CASSEWGIGTEAFF.

The rearrangement joins TRBV30 to TRBJ2-1; D remains ambiguous. Germline V gene data show CDR1 as GTSNPN and CDR2 as SVGIG (reference sequence). V lost 3 bases, J lost 2 bases, and 11 bases lay in between. CDR3 size: 14 residues. CDR3 in amino acids: CAWRVGTAYNEQFF. Written as DNA, the CDR3 is TGTGCCTGGAGAGTAGGAACCGCCTACAATGAGCAGTTCTTC.

In this sample, this clonotype turned up many times. The rearrangement uses TRBV7-9 and TRBJ2-5; no definite D call. The germline V gene encodes CDR1 SEHNR and CDR2 FQNEAQ (reference sequence). The ends were cut back, 5 bases at V and 1 base at J, with 14 bases in the middle. CDR3 length: 15 amino acids. The CDR3 here is CASSRLMGLQETQYF. The CDR3 DNA reads TGTGCCAGCAGCCGCCTCATGGGCCTCCAAGAGACCCAGTACTTC.

This clonotype was seen only a few times. V gene TRBV20-1 combines with J gene TRBJ1-2; possibly TRBD1 for D (6 bases). Germline CDR1 DFQATT, CDR2 SNEGSKA (reference sequence). The germline V and J ends were trimmed by 2 bases and 6 bases, with 16 bases remaining between them. The CDR3 spans 14 residues. Here the CDR3 reads CSARWDTGRDGYTF. The CDR3 DNA reads TGCAGTGCTAGATGGGATACAGGGCGGGATGGCTACACCTTC.

V and J are TRBV20-1 and TRBJ2-7; 11 bases match TRBD2. Germline V gene sequence: CDR1 DFQATT, CDR2 SNEGSKA (reference sequence). The V segment lost 6 bases and the J segment 6 bases; nucleotides outside the gene matches: 10. The CDR3 sequence is 14 residues long. In DNA, the CDR3 is TGCAGTGCCTCTAGCGGGAGGACCCCCCTCGAGCAGTACTTC. Its protein is CSASSGRTPLEQYF.